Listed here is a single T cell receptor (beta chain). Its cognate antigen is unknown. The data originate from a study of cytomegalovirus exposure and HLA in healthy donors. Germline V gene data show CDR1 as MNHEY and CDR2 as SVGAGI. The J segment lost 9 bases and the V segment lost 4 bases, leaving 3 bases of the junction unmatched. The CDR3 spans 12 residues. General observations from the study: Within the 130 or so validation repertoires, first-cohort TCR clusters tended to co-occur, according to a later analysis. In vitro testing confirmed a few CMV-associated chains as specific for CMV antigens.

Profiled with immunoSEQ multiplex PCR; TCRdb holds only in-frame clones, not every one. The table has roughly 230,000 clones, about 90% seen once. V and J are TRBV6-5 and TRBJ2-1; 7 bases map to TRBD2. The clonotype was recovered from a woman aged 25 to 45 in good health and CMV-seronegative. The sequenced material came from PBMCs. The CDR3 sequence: CASSSLAAEQFF. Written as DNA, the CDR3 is TGTGCCAGCAGTTCCCTAGCGGCTGAGCAGTTCTTC.